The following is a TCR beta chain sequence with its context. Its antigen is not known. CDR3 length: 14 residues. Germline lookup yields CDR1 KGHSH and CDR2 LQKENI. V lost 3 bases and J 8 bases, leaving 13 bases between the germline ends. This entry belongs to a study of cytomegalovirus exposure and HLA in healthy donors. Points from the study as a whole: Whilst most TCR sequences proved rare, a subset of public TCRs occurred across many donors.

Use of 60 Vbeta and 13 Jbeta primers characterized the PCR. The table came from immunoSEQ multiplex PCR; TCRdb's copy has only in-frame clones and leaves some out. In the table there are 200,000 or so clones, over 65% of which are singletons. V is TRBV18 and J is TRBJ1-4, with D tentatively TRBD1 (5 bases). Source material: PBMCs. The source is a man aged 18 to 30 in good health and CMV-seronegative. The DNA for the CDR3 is TGTGCCAGCTCACCGGACACAAACGGCGAAAAACTGTTTTTT. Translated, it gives CASSPDTNGEKLFF.